The clone carrying this TCR beta chain was seen a handful of times. Its antigen is undetermined. This entry belongs to a study of CD8+ T cells in alopecia areata. Study-level findings and limits: Clonality in lesional scalp, especially alopecia totalis/universalis, exceeded that of normal scalp.

RNA, once extracted, was reverse transcribed into cDNA for use as the sequencing template. Sequencing used immunoSEQ multiplex PCR; TCRdb keeps in-frame clones, though not all of them. The sample consists of a few hundred thousand clones, 35% to 40% of them appearing once. Treatment described: oral pan-JAK inhibitor, 5-10 mg twice daily. This specimen consisted of CD4+ T cells sorted from blood, obtained around week 30, from a patient treated with tofacitinib. The sequence was obtained from a human donor with alopecia areata.

CDR3 loop: CAGTEGTTNEKLFF. The CDR3 DNA is TGTGCCGGGACCGAGGGGACAACTAATGAAAAACTGTTTTTT. V usage is TRBV30 and J usage is TRBJ1-4; TRBD1 might be the D (5 bases). Trimming left V 8 bases short and J 0 bases short, with 13 bases between. This CDR3 has 14 amino acids. Germline CDR1 reads GTSNPN; CDR2 reads SVGIG (reference sequence).